This TCR beta chain stems from a study of spatial heterogeneity in lung cancer. Germline V gene data show CDR1 as SGHRS and CDR2 as YFSETQ. CDR3 length: 13 residues. V gave up 4 bases and J gave up 2 bases, with 8 bases separating them. TCRdb used MiXCR to reprocess the 5' RACE reads, holding one entry per CDR3 protein. This table holds roughly 8,000 distinct CDR3 sequences, approximately 8% found once. By share, this clonotype ranks as medium-sized (0.01 to 0.1%). Antigen: not known. Study observations and caveats: In tumors, expanded intratumoral alpha and beta TCR counts tracked mutation counts.

The sample's time point: sample taken at primary tumor resection. The receptor was derived from a male donor with early-stage non-small cell lung cancer. This sample comprised lung tumor tissue, obtained at surgery. This chain connects TRBV5-1 to TRBJ2-3; D call uncertain. The CDR3 reads CASSHPSTDTQYF. The CDR3 coding sequence is TGCGCCAGCAGCCACCCCTCCACAGATACGCAGTATTTT.